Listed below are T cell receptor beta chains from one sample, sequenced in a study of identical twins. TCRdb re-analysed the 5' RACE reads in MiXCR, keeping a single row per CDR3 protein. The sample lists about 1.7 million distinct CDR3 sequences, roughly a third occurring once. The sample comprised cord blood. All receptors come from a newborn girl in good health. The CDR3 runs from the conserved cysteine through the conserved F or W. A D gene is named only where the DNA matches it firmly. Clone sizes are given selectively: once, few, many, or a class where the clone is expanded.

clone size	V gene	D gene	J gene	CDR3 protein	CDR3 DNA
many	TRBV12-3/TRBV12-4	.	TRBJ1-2	CASSLREFYGYTF	TGTGCCAGCAGTTTGAGAGAGTTTTATGGCTACACCTTC
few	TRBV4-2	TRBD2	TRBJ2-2	CASSQDAGGPTGELFF	TGTGCCAGCAGCCAAGATGCGGGGGGGCCCACCGGGGAGCTGTTTTTT
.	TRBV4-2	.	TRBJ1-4	CASSQWGQGLSTNEKLFF	TGTGCCAGCAGCCAGTGGGGGCAGGGACTGAGCACTAATGAAAAACTGTTTTTT
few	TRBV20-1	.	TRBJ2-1	CSASSGTTYNEQFF	TGCAGTGCTAGTTCGGGGACCACTTACAATGAGCAGTTCTTC
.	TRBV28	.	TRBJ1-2	CASSEQGPGYTF	TGTGCCAGCAGCGAACAGGGCCCTGGCTACACCTTC
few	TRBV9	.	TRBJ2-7	CASTPDRPPYEQYF	TGTGCCAGCACCCCTGACAGGCCCCCCTACGAGCAGTACTTC
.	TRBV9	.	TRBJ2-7	CASSQGAGFPAEQYF	TGTGCCAGCAGCCAAGGGGCAGGGTTCCCTGCCGAGCAGTACTTC
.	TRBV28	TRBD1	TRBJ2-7	CASRIQGWSYYEQYF	TGTGCCAGCAGGATACAGGGGTGGTCTTACTACGAGCAGTACTTC
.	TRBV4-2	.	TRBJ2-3	CPSSQDEFKRADTQYF	TGTCCCAGCAGCCAAGATGAGTTCAAGCGAGCAGATACGCAGTATTTT
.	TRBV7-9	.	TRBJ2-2	CASSLSPRVGELFF	TGTGCCAGCAGCTTAAGTCCGAGGGTCGGGGAGCTGTTTTTT
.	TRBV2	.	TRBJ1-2	CASSEALGGYYGYTF	TGTGCCAGCAGTGAAGCGCTGGGGGGCTACTATGGCTACACCTTC
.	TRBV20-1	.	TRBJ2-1	CSAAPGHNEQFF	TGCAGTGCTGCACCGGGACACAATGAGCAGTTCTTC
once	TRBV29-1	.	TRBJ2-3	CSVGGGALGDTQYF	TGCAGCGTTGGTGGCGGAGCCCTTGGGGATACGCAGTATTTT
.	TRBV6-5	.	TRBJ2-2	CASSYSNRDGELFF	TGTGCCAGCAGTTACTCAAACCGGGACGGGGAGCTGTTTTTT
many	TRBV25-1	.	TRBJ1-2	CASRRGTYGYTF	TGTGCCAGCCGAAGGGGGACATATGGCTACACCTTC
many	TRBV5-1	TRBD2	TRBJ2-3	CASSLEASGSTDTQYF	TGCGCCAGCAGCTTGGAGGCTAGCGGGAGCACAGATACGCAGTATTTT
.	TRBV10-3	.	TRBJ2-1	CAISEWGDSFSYNEQFF	TGTGCCATCAGTGAGTGGGGGGACTCTTTCTCCTACAATGAGCAGTTCTTC
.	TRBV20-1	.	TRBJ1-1	CSASPPGAVTEAFF	TGCAGTGCTAGCCCCCCGGGAGCGGTCACTGAAGCTTTCTTT
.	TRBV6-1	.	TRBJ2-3	CASRERGGRDTQYF	TGTGCCAGCCGGGAGAGGGGGGGCCGAGATACGCAGTATTTT
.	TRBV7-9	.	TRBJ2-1	CASSYRPGTGPYNEQFF	TGTGCCAGCAGCTACCGGCCCGGAACTGGTCCATACAATGAGCAGTTCTTC
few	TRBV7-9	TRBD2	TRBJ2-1	CASSRVRRGRYNEQFF	TGTGCCAGCAGCCGAGTGAGGCGGGGGAGATACAATGAGCAGTTCTTC
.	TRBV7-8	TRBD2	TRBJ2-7	CASSFSEASGRESSYEQYF	TGTGCCAGCAGCTTTAGCGAGGCTAGCGGGAGGGAAAGCTCCTACGAGCAGTACTTC
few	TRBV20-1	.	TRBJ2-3	CSASRDLDTQYF	TGCAGTGCTAGCCGGGACTTAGATACGCAGTATTTT
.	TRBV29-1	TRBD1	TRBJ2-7	CSVVTGGNEQYF	TGCAGCGTTGTGACAGGGGGCAATGAGCAGTACTTC
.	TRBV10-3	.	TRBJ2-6	CAISGLGRSGANVLTF	TGTGCCATCAGTGGCCTGGGTCGCTCTGGGGCCAACGTCCTGACTTTC
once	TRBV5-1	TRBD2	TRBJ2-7	CASSEWSLREKAYEQYF	TGCGCCAGCAGCGAGTGGTCATTGCGGGAGAAGGCGTACGAGCAGTACTTC
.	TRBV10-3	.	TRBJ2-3	CAISESPVGGSTDTQYF	TGTGCCATCAGTGAGTCCCCTGTGGGGGGAAGCACAGATACGCAGTATTTT
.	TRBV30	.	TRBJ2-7	CAWSVRASREYF	TGTGCCTGGAGTGTACGTGCTAGCAGGGAGTACTTC
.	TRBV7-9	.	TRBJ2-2	CASSFGQGNTGELFF	TGTGCCAGCAGCTTTGGCCAGGGGAACACCGGGGAGCTGTTTTTT
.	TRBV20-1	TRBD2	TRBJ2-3	CSAREGLAGGPDTQYF	TGCAGTGCTAGAGAGGGACTAGCGGGAGGTCCAGATACGCAGTATTTT
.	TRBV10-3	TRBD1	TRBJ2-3	CAISESGKGDRDTQYF	TGTGCCATCAGTGAGTCGGGGAAAGGGGACAGAGATACGCAGTATTTT
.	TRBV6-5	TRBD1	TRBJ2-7	CASTYGQGSHEQYF	TGTGCCAGCACCTACGGACAGGGATCCCACGAGCAGTACTTC
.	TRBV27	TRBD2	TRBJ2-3	CASRPTSGIADTQYF	TGTGCCAGCAGACCAACTAGCGGGATAGCAGATACGCAGTATTTT
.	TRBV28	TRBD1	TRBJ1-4	CASSFRGQTNEKLFF	TGTGCCAGCAGTTTCAGGGGGCAGACTAATGAAAAACTGTTTTTT
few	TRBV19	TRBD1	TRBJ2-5	CASSISTGVPYQETQYF	TGTGCCAGTAGTATTTCGACAGGGGTTCCTTACCAAGAGACCCAGTACTTC
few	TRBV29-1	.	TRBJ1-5	CSVGFRGKPQHF	TGCAGCGTTGGGTTTAGGGGTAAGCCCCAGCATTTT
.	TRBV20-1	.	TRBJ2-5	CSVPTGGETQYF	TGCAGTGTCCCCACCGGGGGAGAGACCCAGTACTTC
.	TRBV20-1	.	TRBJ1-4	CSASIKLNEKLFF	TGCAGTGCTAGTATCAAGCTTAATGAAAAACTGTTTTTT
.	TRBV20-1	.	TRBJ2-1	CSASLTSSAYNEQFF	TGCAGTGCTAGCCTTACTAGCTCGGCCTACAATGAGCAGTTCTTC
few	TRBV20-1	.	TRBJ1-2	CSASRLHNLSYGYTF	TGCAGTGCTAGTCGTCTGCACAACCTGTCATATGGCTACACCTTC
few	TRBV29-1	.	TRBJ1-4	CSVAQASNEKLFF	TGCAGCGTTGCCCAGGCCTCTAATGAAAAACTGTTTTTT
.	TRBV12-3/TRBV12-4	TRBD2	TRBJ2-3	CASSLKLAGLPSTDTQYF	TGTGCCAGCAGTTTAAAACTAGCGGGGCTACCGAGCACAGATACGCAGTATTTT
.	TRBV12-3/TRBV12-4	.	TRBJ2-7	CASSFPWASSYEQYF	TGTGCCAGCAGTTTCCCCTGGGCTAGCAGCTACGAGCAGTACTTC
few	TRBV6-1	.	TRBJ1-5	CASSEVSLQPQHF	TGTGCCAGCAGTGAAGTTAGCTTACAGCCCCAGCATTTT
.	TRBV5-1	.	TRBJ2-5	CASSFGWRGPPQETQYF	TGCGCCAGCAGCTTTGGTTGGCGGGGACCTCCTCAAGAGACCCAGTACTTC
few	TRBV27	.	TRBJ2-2	CASSLISWNTGELFF	TGTGCCAGCAGTTTAATTAGCTGGAACACCGGGGAGCTGTTTTTT
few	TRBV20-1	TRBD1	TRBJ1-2	CSASGTGHSNGYTF	TGCAGTGCTAGCGGGACAGGCCACTCCAATGGCTACACCTTC
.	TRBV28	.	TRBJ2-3	CASSRTEFPDTQYF	TGTGCCAGCAGTCGAACAGAGTTCCCAGATACGCAGTATTTT
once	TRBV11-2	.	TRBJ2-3	CASSLTLGSTDTRYF	TGTGCCAGCAGCTTGACGCTGGGGAGCACAGATACGCGGTATTTT
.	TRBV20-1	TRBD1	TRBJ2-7	CSARVAGTGSYEQYF	TGCAGTGCTAGGGTTGCCGGGACAGGATCCTACGAGCAGTACTTC
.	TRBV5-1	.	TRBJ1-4	CASRAGSEKLFF	TGCGCCAGCAGAGCGGGGAGTGAAAAACTGTTTTTT
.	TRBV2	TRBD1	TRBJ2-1	CTSSEDRGRMNEQFF	TGTACCAGCAGTGAAGACAGGGGGCGCATGAATGAGCAGTTCTTC
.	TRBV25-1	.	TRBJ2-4	CASSEGRWGENIQYF	TGTGCCAGCAGTGAAGGCAGATGGGGGGAAAACATTCAGTACTTC
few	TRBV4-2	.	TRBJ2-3	CASSHAGRDTQYF	TGTGCCAGCAGCCATGCGGGTCGAGATACGCAGTATTTT
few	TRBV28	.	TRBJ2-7	CASTAVLGRPYEQYF	TGTGCCAGCACAGCAGTTTTGGGCAGACCCTACGAGCAGTACTTC
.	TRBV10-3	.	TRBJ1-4	CASSRGSSGNEKLFF	TGTGCCAGCTCCCGGGGGAGTTCGGGTAATGAAAAACTGTTTTTT
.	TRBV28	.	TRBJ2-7	CASSFNSRAPYEQYF	TGTGCCAGCAGTTTTAACAGTCGCGCCCCCTACGAGCAGTACTTC